These 22 T cell receptor beta chains were all obtained from the same sample, sequenced in a study of cytomegalovirus exposure and HLA in healthy donors. PCR used 60 Vbeta primers and 13 Jbeta primers. TCRdb's table, derived via immunoSEQ multiplex PCR, lists solely in-frame clones and lacks some. Here the sample spans hundreds of thousands of clones, over 60% being singletons. The sample was PBMCs. These receptors all come from a male donor in good health and CMV-seronegative.

Worth noting for this clone: A junction end diverges from the germline sequence, so it may reflect a read error. V and J are TRBV30 and TRBJ1-1, with D tentatively TRBD1 (5 bases). The germline CDR1 and CDR2 sequences are GTSNPN and SVGIG (reference sequence). The CDR3 has 11 residues. The CDR3 is CVWWGSVEAFF. The DNA of the CDR3 is TGTGTCTGGTGGGGCAGCGTTGAAGCTTTCTTT.

The gene calls are TRBV7-9 and TRBJ1-1, with TRBD1 matching over 7 bases. Trimming cost V 5 bases and J 4 bases; bases outside gene matches: 7. This CDR3 spans 14 amino acids. CDR1 is SEHNR, CDR2 FQNEAQ, per germline (reference sequence). CDR3 loop: CASSQYRGGTEAFF. CDR3 sequence (DNA): TGTGCCAGCAGCCAGTACAGGGGCGGCACTGAAGCTTTCTTT.

This clone has only a few counts. The gene calls are TRBV4-3 and TRBJ2-7; D possibly corresponds to TRBD2 (6 bases). The CDR3 is 14 residues long. Trimming shortened V by 1 base and J by 3 bases, and 10 bases separated the two germline ends. Per germline, CDR1 LGHNA and CDR2 YSLEER. The CDR3: CASSQAGDGYEQYF. The CDR3 DNA follows: TGCGCCAGCAGCCAAGCGGGAGACGGCTACGAGCAGTACTTC.

The rearrangement links TRBV28 to TRBJ1-3; D might be TRBD1 (5 bases). This CDR3 spans 16 amino acids. Germline CDR1 is MDHEN and CDR2 is SYDVKM. V shed 3 bases and J shed 0 bases, with 12 bases lying between them. Written as DNA, the CDR3 is TGTGCCAGCAGTTTTGGGACTGACGACTCTGGAAACACCATATATTTT. It yields the protein CASSFGTDDSGNTIYF.

V and J are TRBV6-1 and TRBJ1-1, with 7 bases aligning to TRBD1. Trimming cost V 4 bases and J 11 bases; bases outside gene matches: 4. The germline V gene has CDR1 MNHNS and CDR2 SASEGT. This CDR3 has 11 residues. The DNA for the CDR3 is TGTGCCAGCAGTGTCAGGGGGGATGCTTTCTTT. Translated: CASSVRGDAFF.

The DNA of the CDR3 is TGTGCCAGCAGCACAGGTTACGGAAACACCATATATTTT. Amino acid sequence: CASSTGYGNTIYF. The chain employs TRBV28 and TRBJ1-3, with a tentative D call TRBD1 (5 bases). This CDR3 has 13 residues. Germline loops: CDR1 MDHEN, CDR2 SYDVKM. Trimming cost V 6 bases and J 4 bases, with 10 bases left between them.

The genes are TRBV4-3 and TRBJ1-4, with D uncertain. The CDR3 is 13 amino acids. Trimming pared 3 bases from V and 10 bases from J, leaving 12 bases between. Per germline, CDR1 LGHNA and CDR2 YSLEER. The CDR3 region is CASSHRRGVKLFF. DNA for the CDR3: TGCGCCAGCAGCCACCGGCGGGGTGTAAAACTGTTTTTT.

The sample holds a few counts of this clone. This chain links TRBV5-4 with TRBJ2-6; D remains unclear. Per the germline V gene, CDR1 is SGHNT and CDR2 is YYREEE (reference sequence). This CDR3 region has 16 residues. V lost 5 bases to trimming and J lost 0 bases, with 12 bases between them. The CDR3 loop is CASRRDFDSGANVLTF. CDR3 coding DNA: TGTGCCAGCAGAAGAGATTTTGACTCTGGGGCCAACGTCCTGACTTTC. Combining the CDR3 with reference TRBV5-4 and TRBJ2-6 gives the whole variable domain ETGVTQSPTHLIKTRGQQVTLRCSSQSGHNTVSWYQQALGQGPQFIFQYYREEENGRGNFPPRFSGLQFPNYSSELNVNALELDDSALYLCASRRDFDSGANVLTFGAGSRLTVL.

This clone is a singleton in its sample. The chain is built from TRBV7-2 and TRBJ2-5; possibly TRBD2 for D (6 bases). The DNA end lines up better with TRBJ2-7; the J call may be wrong. The CDR3 totals 13 residues. The germline V gene has CDR1 SGHTA and CDR2 FQGNSA. This CDR3 is CASSLVGGYEQYF. DNA for the CDR3: TGTGCCAGCAGCTTAGTTGGGGGGTACGAGCAGTACTTC.

In this sample, this clone turned up once. One junction end does not reproduce the germline sequence, and a read error may be involved. The sample contains more than one DNA sequence encoding this CDR3. This chain uses TRBV27 with TRBJ1-1, with D possibly matching TRBD1 (5 bases). Germline V CDR1 and CDR2: MNHEY, SMNVEV (reference sequence). This CDR3 is built from 13 residues. CDR3 coding DNA: TGTGCCAGCCTTCGGGGGAGGTCCACTGAGGCTTTCTTT. It is translated as CASLRGRSTEAFF.

To note about this clone: At the DNA level, this CDR3 is encoded by other sequences in the same sample as well. The J gene is TRBJ2-1, the V gene TRBV9, with D perhaps matching TRBD2 (6 bases). CDR1 and CDR2 (germline): SGDLS, YYNGEE. V lost 0 bases and J 1 base, leaving 11 bases between the germline ends. The CDR3 contains 16 residues. The CDR3 sequence is CASSVGGSGSYNEQFF. The CDR3 bases are TGTGCCAGCAGCGTAGGAGGTAGCGGATCCTACAATGAGCAGTTCTTC. Variable domain in full (rest from reference TRBV9 and TRBJ2-1): DSGVTQTPKHLITATGQRVTLRCSPRSGDLSVYWYQQSLDQGLQFLIQYYNGEERAKGNILERFSAQQFPDLHSELNLSSLELGDSALYFCASSVGGSGSYNEQFFGPGTRLTVL.

As for this clone: The same CDR3 is also encoded by other DNA sequences in this sample. J is TRBJ1-2 and V is TRBV28; D gene unclear. The germline CDR1 and CDR2 sequences are MDHEN and SYDVKM. The CDR3 extends over 13 amino acids. V dropped 3 bases and J dropped 4 bases, with 9 bases sitting between them. The CDR3 sequence is CASSLGRAYGYTF. The CDR3 bases are TGTGCCAGCAGTTTGGGGAGGGCCTATGGCTACACCTTC.

The chain carries TRBV7-9 and TRBJ2-3; D ambiguous. This CDR3 comprises 14 residues. V was clipped by 2 bases and J by 2 bases, with 8 bases between them. From germline, CDR1 is SEHNR and CDR2 FQNEAQ (reference sequence). CDR3 loop: CASSLRLNTDTQYF. The CDR3 DNA is TGTGCCAGCAGCTTAAGACTGAACACAGATACGCAGTATTTT. Together with reference TRBV7-9 and TRBJ2-3, the CDR3 gives the full variable domain: DTGVSQNPRHKITKRGQNVTFRCDPISEHNRLYWYRQTLGQGPEFLTYFQNEAQLEKSRLLSDRFSAERPKGSFSTLEIQRTEQGDSAMYLCASSLRLNTDTQYFGPGTRLTVL.

J is TRBJ2-1 and V is TRBV6-5; 7 bases map to TRBD2. Per germline, CDR1 MNHEY and CDR2 SVGAGI. V was pared by 6 bases and J by 4 bases, with 6 bases of the junction left unmatched. The CDR3 extends over 14 amino acids. In nucleotides, the CDR3 is TGTGCCAGCAGCACTAGCGAGCTATACAATGAGCAGTTCTTC. It yields the protein CASSTSELYNEQFF.

The V and J genes are TRBV5-1 and TRBJ2-1; D is ambiguous. Per the germline V gene, CDR1 is SGHRS and CDR2 is YFSETQ. V dropped 3 bases and J dropped 0 bases, with 10 bases sitting between them. This CDR3 region has 15 residues. The CDR3 DNA follows: TGCGCCAGCAGCTCGACCCACAGCTCCTACAATGAGCAGTTCTTC. It yields the protein CASSSTHSSYNEQFF. Together with reference TRBV5-1 and TRBJ2-1, the CDR3 gives the full variable domain: KAGVTQTPRYLIKTRGQQVTLSCSPISGHRSVSWYQQTPGQGLQFLFEYFSETQRNKGNFPGRFSGRQFSNSRSEMNVSTLELGDSALYLCASSSTHSSYNEQFFGPGTRLTVL.

The chain has TRBV28 and TRBJ2-7, with unresolved D. The CDR3 is made up of 13 amino acids. The V gene's germline CDR1 is MDHEN and CDR2 SYDVKM. V lost 5 bases and J 2 bases, leaving 10 bases between the germline ends. CDR3 sequence reads: CASSPIRAYEQYF. CDR3 nucleotide sequence: TGTGCCAGCAGTCCCATTCGCGCCTACGAGCAGTACTTC.

This clone was observed a handful of times. This chain's CDR3 is CASTPTGPNTEAFF. The CDR3, as DNA: TGCGCCAGCACACCGACAGGACCGAACACTGAAGCTTTCTTT. The V gene is TRBV5-1, the J gene TRBJ1-1, with D possibly TRBD1 on 6 matching bases. Germline V gives CDR1 SGHRS, CDR2 YFSETQ. This CDR3 comprises 14 residues. V lost 6 bases, J lost 1 base, and 13 bases lay in between.

The V call is TRBV30, the J call TRBJ1-1; no firm D call. With 8 bases removed from V and 7 bases from J, the gap between germline ends came to 17 bases. The CDR3 spans 12 residues. Per germline, CDR1 GTSNPN and CDR2 SVGIG (reference sequence). This CDR3 reads CAGGRRLVEAFF. For the CDR3, the DNA is TGTGCCGGCGGGCGACGGCTGGTTGAAGCTTTCTTT.

On this clone: The junction does not match germline at one end; this may be a read error. The chain is built from TRBV4-3 and TRBJ1-1; no firm D call. This CDR3 spans 14 amino acids. Germline V CDR1 and CDR2: LGHNA, YSLEER. In DNA, the CDR3 is TGCGCCAGCAGCCAAGATCAGCGCCAATTAGACCCATTTTTT. Its translation is CASSQDQRQLDPFF.

V gene TRBV28 combines with J gene TRBJ1-1; the match to TRBD1 covers 11 bases. The V gene's germline CDR1 is MDHEN and CDR2 SYDVKM. The CDR3 contains 18 residues. With 5 bases clipped from V and 0 bases from J, the junction kept 11 bases outside the gene matches. The CDR3 protein is CASSATWTGGFMNTEAFF. CDR3 sequence (DNA): TGTGCCAGCAGTGCCACCTGGACAGGGGGCTTTATGAACACTGAAGCTTTCTTT.

The rearrangement links TRBV13 to TRBJ2-7, with TRBD1 matching over 7 bases. Losses at the gene ends were 3 bases for V and 5 bases for J; bases not matched to a gene: 7. Germline V gives CDR1 PRHDT, CDR2 FYEKMQ (reference sequence). The length of the CDR3 is 14 residues. CDR3 sequence: CASSFTGEAHEQYF. CDR3 coding DNA: TGTGCCAGCAGCTTTACAGGGGAAGCCCACGAGCAGTACTTC.

The genes are TRBV2 and TRBJ1-5, with 8 bases identical to TRBD1. The CDR3 sequence is 16 residues long. Germline V gene data show CDR1 as SNHLY and CDR2 as FYNNEI. With 5 bases clipped from V and 3 bases from J, the junction kept 9 bases outside the gene matches. CDR3 DNA sequence: TGTGCCAGCAGTCAAACACAGGGGGGGCTCAATCAGCCCCAGCATTTT. It is translated as CASSQTQGGLNQPQHF.